This T cell receptor beta chain was retrieved from a study of blood T cell repertoires in COVID-19. At the level of the study: The origin of the acute and convalescent COVID-19 samples was the United States, Italy and Spain.

Clones were sequenced by immunoSEQ multiplex PCR, and TCRdb holds only the in-frame ones, with some missing. The table lists fewer than 90,000 clones, approximately 86% of them singletons. Between the trimmed V and J ends, which lost 5 bases and 0 bases, there was a span of 17 bases. Germline V gives CDR1 SGHVS, CDR2 FNYEAQ. There are 17 residues in the CDR3. A single count supports this clone. The chain combines TRBV7-6 with TRBJ1-5; TRBD1 might be the D (6 bases). This TCR was sampled from a male donor with acute or convalescent COVID-19. The sequencing input was peripheral blood. The chain's CDR3 is CASSPSPGGYSNQPQHF. The CDR3 coding sequence is TGTGCCAGCAGCCCCAGTCCGGGGGGCTATAGCAATCAGCCCCAGCATTTT. The whole variable domain, filled in from reference TRBV7-6 and TRBJ1-5, reads GAGVSQSPRYKVTKRGQDVALRCDPISGHVSLYWYRQALGQGPEFLTYFNYEAQQDKSGLPNDRFSAERPEGSISTLTIQRTEQRDSAMYRCASSPSPGGYSNQPQHFGDGTRLSIL.